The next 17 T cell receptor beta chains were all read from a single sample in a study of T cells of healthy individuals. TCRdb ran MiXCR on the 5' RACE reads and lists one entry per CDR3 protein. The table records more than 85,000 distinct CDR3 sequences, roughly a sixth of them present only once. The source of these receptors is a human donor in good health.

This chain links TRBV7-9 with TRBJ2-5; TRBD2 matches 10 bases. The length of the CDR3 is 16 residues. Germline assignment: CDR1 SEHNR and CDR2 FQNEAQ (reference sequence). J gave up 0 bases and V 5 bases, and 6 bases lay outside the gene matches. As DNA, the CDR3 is TGTGCCAGCAGCCCCGGACTAGCGGTATACCAAGAGACCCAGTACTTC. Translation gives CASSPGLAVYQETQYF.

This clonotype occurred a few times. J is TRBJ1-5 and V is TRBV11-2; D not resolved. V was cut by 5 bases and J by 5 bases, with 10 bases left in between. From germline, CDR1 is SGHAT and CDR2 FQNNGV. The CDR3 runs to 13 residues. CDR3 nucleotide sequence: TGTGCCAGCAGCCTAGCGGATTATCAGCCCCAGCATTTT. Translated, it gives CASSLADYQPQHF.

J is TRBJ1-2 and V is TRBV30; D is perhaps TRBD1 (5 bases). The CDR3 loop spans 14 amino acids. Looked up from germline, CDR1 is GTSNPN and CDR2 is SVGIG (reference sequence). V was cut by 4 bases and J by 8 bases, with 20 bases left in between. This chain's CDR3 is CAWKSRQGMEGYTF. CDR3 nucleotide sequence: TGTGCCTGGAAAAGCCGGCAGGGAATGGAAGGCTACACCTTC.

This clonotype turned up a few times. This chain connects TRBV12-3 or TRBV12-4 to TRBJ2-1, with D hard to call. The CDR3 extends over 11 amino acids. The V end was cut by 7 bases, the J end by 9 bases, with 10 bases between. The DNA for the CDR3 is TGTGCCAGCAAGTCCCCCGGTGAGCAGTTCTTC. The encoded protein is CASKSPGEQFF.

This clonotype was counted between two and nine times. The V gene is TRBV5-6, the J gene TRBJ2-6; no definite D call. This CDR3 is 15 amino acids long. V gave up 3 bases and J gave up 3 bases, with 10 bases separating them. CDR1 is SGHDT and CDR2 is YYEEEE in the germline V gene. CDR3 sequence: CASSSLKGGANVLTF. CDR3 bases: TGTGCCAGCAGCTCGTTGAAGGGTGGGGCCAACGTCCTGACTTTC.

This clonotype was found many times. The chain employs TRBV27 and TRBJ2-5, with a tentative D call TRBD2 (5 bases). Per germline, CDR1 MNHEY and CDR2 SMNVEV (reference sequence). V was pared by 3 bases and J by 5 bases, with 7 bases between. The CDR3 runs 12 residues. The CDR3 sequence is CASSFRGETQYF. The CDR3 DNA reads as TGTGCCAGCAGTTTCCGGGGTGAGACCCAGTACTTC.

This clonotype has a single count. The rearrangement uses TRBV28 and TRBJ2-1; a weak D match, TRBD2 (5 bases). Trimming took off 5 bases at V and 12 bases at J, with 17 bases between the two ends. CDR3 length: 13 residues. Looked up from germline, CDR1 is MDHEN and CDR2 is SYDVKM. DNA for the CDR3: TGTGCCAGCAGTCGATCTCTAGGCGGAGGGCAGTTCTTC. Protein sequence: CASSRSLGGGQFF.

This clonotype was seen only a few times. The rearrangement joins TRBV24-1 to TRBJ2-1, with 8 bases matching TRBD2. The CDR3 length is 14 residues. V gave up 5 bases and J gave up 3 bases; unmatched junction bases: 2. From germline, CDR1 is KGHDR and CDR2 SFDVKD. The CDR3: CATSVAGGYNEQFF. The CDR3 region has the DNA TGTGCCACCAGTGTCGCGGGGGGCTACAATGAGCAGTTCTTC.

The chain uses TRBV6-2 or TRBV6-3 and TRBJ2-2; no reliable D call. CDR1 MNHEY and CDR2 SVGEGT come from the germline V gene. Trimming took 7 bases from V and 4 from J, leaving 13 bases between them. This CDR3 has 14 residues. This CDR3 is CASMRSEVTGELFF. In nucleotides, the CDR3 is TGTGCCAGCATGCGCAGCGAGGTCACCGGGGAGCTGTTTTTT.

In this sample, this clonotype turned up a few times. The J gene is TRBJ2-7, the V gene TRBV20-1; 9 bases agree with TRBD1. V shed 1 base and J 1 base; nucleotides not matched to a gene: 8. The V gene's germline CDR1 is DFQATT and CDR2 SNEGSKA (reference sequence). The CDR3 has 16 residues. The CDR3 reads CSARGLDRGESYEQYF. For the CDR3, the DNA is TGCAGTGCTAGAGGGCTAGACAGGGGGGAATCCTACGAGCAGTACTTC.

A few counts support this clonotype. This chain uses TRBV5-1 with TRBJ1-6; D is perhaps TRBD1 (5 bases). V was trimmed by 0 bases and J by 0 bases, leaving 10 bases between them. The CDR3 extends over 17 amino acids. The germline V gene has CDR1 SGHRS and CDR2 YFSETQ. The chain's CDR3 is CASSLAGLSSYNSPLHF. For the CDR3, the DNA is TGCGCCAGCAGCTTGGCAGGGCTGAGCTCCTATAATTCACCCCTCCACTTT. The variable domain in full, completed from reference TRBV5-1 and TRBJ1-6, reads KAGVTQTPRYLIKTRGQQVTLSCSPISGHRSVSWYQQTPGQGLQFLFEYFSETQRNKGNFPGRFSGRQFSNSRSEMNVSTLELGDSALYLCASSLAGLSSYNSPLHFGNGTRLTVT.

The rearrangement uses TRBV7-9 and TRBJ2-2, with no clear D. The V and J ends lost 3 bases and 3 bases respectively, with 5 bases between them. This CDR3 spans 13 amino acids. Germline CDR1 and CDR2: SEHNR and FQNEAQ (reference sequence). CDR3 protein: CASSLEYTGELFF. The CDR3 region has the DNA TGTGCCAGCAGCTTGGAGTACACCGGGGAGCTGTTTTTT.

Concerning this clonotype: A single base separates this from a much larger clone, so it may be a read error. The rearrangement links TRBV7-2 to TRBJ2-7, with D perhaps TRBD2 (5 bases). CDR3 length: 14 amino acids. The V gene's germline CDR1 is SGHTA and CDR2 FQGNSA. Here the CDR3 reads CASSLGRATYGQYF. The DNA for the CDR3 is TGTGCCAGCAGCTTAGGGCGGGCTACCTACGGGCAGTACTTC. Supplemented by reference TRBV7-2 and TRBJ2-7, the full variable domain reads GAGVSQSPSNKVTEKGKDVELRCDPISGHTALYWYRQSLGQGLEFLIYFQGNSAPDKSGLPSDRFSAERTGGSVSTLTIQRTQQEDSAVYLCASSLGRATYGQYFGPGTRLTVT.

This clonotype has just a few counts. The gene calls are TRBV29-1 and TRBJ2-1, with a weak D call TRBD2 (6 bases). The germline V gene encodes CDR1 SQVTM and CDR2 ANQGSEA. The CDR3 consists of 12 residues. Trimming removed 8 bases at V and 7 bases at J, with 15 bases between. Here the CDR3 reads CSFIEGRNEQFF. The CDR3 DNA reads TGCAGCTTCATTGAGGGGAGGAATGAGCAGTTCTTC.

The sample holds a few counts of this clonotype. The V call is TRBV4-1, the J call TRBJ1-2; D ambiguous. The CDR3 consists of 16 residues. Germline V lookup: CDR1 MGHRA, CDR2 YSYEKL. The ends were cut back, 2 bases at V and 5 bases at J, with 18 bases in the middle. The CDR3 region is CASSQSSPRPGYGYTF. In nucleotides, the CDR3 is TGCGCCAGCAGCCAATCATCCCCCAGGCCCGGTTATGGCTACACCTTC.

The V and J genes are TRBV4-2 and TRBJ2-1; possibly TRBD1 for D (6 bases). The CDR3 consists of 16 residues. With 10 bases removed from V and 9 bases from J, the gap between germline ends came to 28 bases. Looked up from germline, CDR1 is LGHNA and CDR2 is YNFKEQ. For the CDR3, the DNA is TGTGCCACCAGAAACCGGGACACCTCTACTTACGGTGAGCAGTTCTTC. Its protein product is CATRNRDTSTYGEQFF.

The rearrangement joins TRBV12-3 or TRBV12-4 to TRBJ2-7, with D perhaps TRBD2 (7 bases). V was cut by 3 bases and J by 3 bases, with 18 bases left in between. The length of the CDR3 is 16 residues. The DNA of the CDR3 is TGTGCCAGCAGTTTCCAGGCGGGGGCTAGGGGCTACGAGCAGTACTTC. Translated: CASSFQAGARGYEQYF.